A selection of T cell receptor beta chains follows, all from one sample in a study of blood T cell repertoires in COVID-19. Some clones are missing from TCRdb's copy, which holds only in-frame ones; the method was immunoSEQ multiplex PCR. In the table there are about 200,000 clones, about 90% of which are singletons. Sequencing used PBMCs or T cells enriched from blood (not recorded which). These receptors were collected from a man between 25 and 39 years old who had recovered from COVID-19. Both conserved end residues are part of each CDR3. D genes are given only for firm matches. Clone size is given for some rows only: seen once, a few or many times, or a class if the clone is expanded.

- TRBJ1-1 - TRBV28 TGTGCCAGCAGCCGCACCAGACACGGGAACACTGAAGCTTTCTTT CASSRTRHGNTEAFF
- TRBJ2-2 - TRBV6-5 TGTGCCAGCAGTCGGACAGTTGCCGGGGAGCTGTTTTTT CASSRTVAGELFF
- TRBJ1-1 - TRBV7-2 TGTGCCAGCAGGATAGTGCAGGGCGTGAACACTGAAGCTTTCTTT CASRIVQGVNTEAFF
TRBD1 TRBJ1-6 once TRBV12-3/TRBV12-4 TGTGCCAGCAGTTCAGGGACAGGCTCACCCCTCCACTTT CASSSGTGSPLHF
TRBD1 TRBJ2-4 - TRBV5-1 TGCGCCAGCAGCTCCCGCCCCTGGACAGGGAGAATCCTGGGCCTAGCCAAAAACATTCAGTACTTC CASSSRPWTGRILGLAKNIQYF
- TRBJ1-5 few TRBV4-1 TGCGCCAGCAGCCAACCGGACAGAAGCAATCAGCCCCAGCATTTT CASSQPDRSNQPQHF
- TRBJ1-1 - TRBV21-1 TGTGCCAGCAGCAAAGGCGACAAGGGGGCCAACACTGAAGCTTTCTTT CASSKGDKGANTEAFF
TRBD2 TRBJ2-3 - TRBV19 TGTGCCAGTAGTATTCGGGCTAGCGGCCACACAGATACGCAGTATTTT CASSIRASGHTDTQYF
TRBD1 TRBJ2-5 - TRBV5-4 TGTGCCAGCAGCTTGGACCTTGGACAGGACAGCCAAGAGACCCAGTACTTC CASSLDLGQDSQETQYF
- TRBJ2-7 - TRBV5-6 TGTGCCAGCAGCTATAGCTCCTACGAGCAGTACTTC CASSYSSYEQYF
TRBD2 TRBJ2-5 - TRBV10-3 TGTGCCATCAGTGAGCCACTAGCGGGGATTGAGACCCAGTACTTC CAISEPLAGIETQYF
TRBD1 TRBJ1-4 - TRBV11-2 TGTGCCAGCAGCTCGACAGGGGTAGGGGAAAAACTGTTTTTT CASSSTGVGEKLFF
- TRBJ2-5 - TRBV9 TGTGCCAGCAGCGTACTTGGCAGACAAGAGACCCAGTACTTC CASSVLGRQETQYF
- TRBJ2-3 - TRBV10-3 TGTGCCATCAGTGACACCCCGAGGGGGAAAGGGGCAGATACGCAGTATTTT CAISDTPRGKGADTQYF
TRBD1 TRBJ1-6 - TRBV10-2 TGCGCCAGCAGTGAGTCGACAGGGCAAAATTCACCCCTCCACTTT CASSESTGQNSPLHF
TRBD1 TRBJ1-4 - TRBV28 TGTGCCAGCAGTAAACAGGGGACTAATGAAAAACTGTTTTTT CASSKQGTNEKLFF
TRBD2 TRBJ2-3 - TRBV7-8 TGTGCCAGCAGCCCCCTAGCGGGAAGACCTAGCACAGATACGCAGTATTTT CASSPLAGRPSTDTQYF
- TRBJ2-1 - TRBV5-4 TGTGCCAGCAGCTTTGGGGCCGAATACAATGAGCAGTTCTTC CASSFGAEYNEQFF
TRBD2 TRBJ2-3 - TRBV11-2 TGTGCCAGCAGCATTCCAGCGGGGGGTAGCACAGATACGCAGTATTTT CASSIPAGGSTDTQYF
TRBD2 TRBJ2-3 once TRBV13 TGTGCCAGCAGCGTCAAACCCCCCGGACTAGCTAAGAGCACAGATACGCAGTATTTT CASSVKPPGLAKSTDTQYF
TRBD1 TRBJ1-1 - TRBV11-2 TGTGCCAGCAGTAATGATCAGGGGGTAGGGACTGAAGCTTTCTTT CASSNDQGVGTEAFF
- TRBJ2-7 - TRBV4-3 TGCGCCAGCAGCCAAGAAGGGACTTCATCCTACGAGCAGTACTTC CASSQEGTSSYEQYF
- TRBJ2-1 - TRBV5-1 TGCGCCAGCAGCTTGGATCAAGGGGCAAATGAGCAGTTCTTC CASSLDQGANEQFF
- TRBJ1-2 - TRBV2 TGTGCCAGCAGTGTAACAGGCGCTTATGGCTACACCTTC CASSVTGAYGYTF
TRBD1 TRBJ1-2 once TRBV6-2/TRBV6-3 TGTGCCAGCAGTTACGCCGGGACAGATTATGGCTACACCTTC CASSYAGTDYGYTF
TRBD2 TRBJ2-1 - TRBV6-4 TGTGCCAGCAGTGAATATAGCGGGCCTAACAGCTCCTACAATGAGCAGTTCTTC CASSEYSGPNSSYNEQFF
TRBD2 TRBJ2-3 - TRBV4-3 TGCGCCAGCAGCCAAGCTGACCAAGCGGGGGGGCTGACAGATACGCAGTATTTT CASSQADQAGGLTDTQYF
- TRBJ1-1 - TRBV6-5 TGTGCCACTTTGACGGGAGTCGAAGCTTTCTTT CATLTGVEAFF
- TRBJ2-7 - TRBV9 TGTGCCAGCAGCGTAGGTAGCGCCAGCTCCTACGAGCAGTACTTC CASSVGSASSYEQYF
- TRBJ1-2 - TRBV11-1 TGTGCCAGCAGCTTAGTAACAAACTATGGCTACACCTTC CASSLVTNYGYTF
TRBD1 TRBJ2-4 once TRBV3-1/TRBV3-2 TGTGCCAGCAGCTACGCACCGGGACAGAGAGCCAAAAACATTCAGTACTTC CASSYAPGQRAKNIQYF
TRBD2 TRBJ2-1 - TRBV15 TGTGCCACCAGAAGGACTAGCGGGGTGAATGAGCAGTTCTTC CATRRTSGVNEQFF
TRBD1 TRBJ1-2 - TRBV28 TGTGCCACCTGGGACAGGATGAACTATGGCTACACCTTC CATWDRMNYGYTF
TRBD2 TRBJ2-7 - TRBV15 TGTGCCACCAGCAGAGAGAAGACAGGTCCAAAGACTAGCGGGAGGGCCCGCGAGCAGTACTTC CATSREKTGPKTSGRAREQYF
TRBD2 TRBJ2-5 - TRBV5-4 TGTGCCAGCAGCTTGAATTTTCCTAGCGGGAAGAAAGAGACCCAGTACTTC CASSLNFPSGKKETQYF
TRBD1 TRBJ2-5 - TRBV19 TGTGCCAGTAGAAGACAGGGGTCCTTGGAGACCCAGTACTTC CASRRQGSLETQYF
- TRBJ2-1 - TRBV10-1 TGCGCCAGCATGCCCGGCGGAAAAAGGTCCAATGAGCAGTTCTTC CASMPGGKRSNEQFF
TRBD1 TRBJ2-7 once TRBV6-6 TGTGCCAGCAGAAACCGGGACAGGGTCCCCGAGCAGTACTTC CASRNRDRVPEQYF
- TRBJ2-1 once TRBV6-5 TGTGCCAGCAGTACGCCCCTACAGCAGTTCTTC CASSTPLQQFF
TRBD1 TRBJ1-5 - TRBV19 TGTGCCAGTAGGCGACAGGGGGCCCTCGGCAATCAGCCCCAGCATTTT CASRRQGALGNQPQHF
TRBD1 TRBJ1-5 - TRBV28 TGTGCCAGCAGTTTGGGGACAGGATCCCTTAGCAATCAGCCCCAGCATTTT CASSLGTGSLSNQPQHF
- TRBJ1-2 - TRBV4-1 TGCGCCAGCAGCCAAGCTGGCAAAAACTATGGCTACACCTTC CASSQAGKNYGYTF
TRBD1 TRBJ2-7 - TRBV30 TGTGCCTGGAGTGTAAAGTGGACAGGGGGCATGAGCTACGAGCAGTACTTC CAWSVKWTGGMSYEQYF
TRBD1 TRBJ2-5 once TRBV6-6 TGTGCCAGCAGCTCGACAGGGGGTGGAGAGACCCAGTACTTC CASSSTGGGETQYF
TRBD1 TRBJ2-7 - TRBV5-1 TGCGCCAGCAGTTCCATCCCCGGGACAGGGAACGAGCAGTACTTC CASSSIPGTGNEQYF
TRBD2 TRBJ2-1 - TRBV6-1 TGTGCCAGCAGTGAAGCGGTTAGCGGGGTCGATGAGCAGTTCTTC CASSEAVSGVDEQFF
- TRBJ2-1 - TRBV6-4 TGTGCCAGCAGCCTTGAAAACTCCAATGAGCAGTTCTTC CASSLENSNEQFF
- TRBJ1-2 - TRBV6-5 TGTGCCAGCAGTTACGCGGGCAGGATGTCCTACACCTTC CASSYAGRMSYTF
- TRBJ2-7 - TRBV4-3 TGCGCCAGCAGCCAAGATCCTAGCGTCTACGAGCAGTACTTC CASSQDPSVYEQYF
TRBD1 TRBJ1-6 - TRBV6-5 TGTGCCAGCAGTGACTCAGGGGGCTATAATTCACCCCTCCACTTT CASSDSGGYNSPLHF
- TRBJ1-4 - TRBV6-1 TGTGCCAGCAGTGAATCAGAAGTTGAAAAACTGTTTTTT CASSESEVEKLFF